Included here is one T cell receptor beta chain sequence, with context. The protocol was immunoSEQ multiplex PCR, while the TCRdb copy is restricted to in-frame clones and leaves out a portion. The data show 15,000 to 20,000 clones, 91% seen once. This CDR3 comprises 17 residues. Germline CDR1 and CDR2: SGHRS and YFSETQ. V lost 0 bases, J lost 0 bases, and 15 bases lay in between. These data belong to a study of blood T cell repertoires in COVID-19. The TCR was taken from a human donor in a cohort sampled during active COVID-19. The chain is built from TRBV5-1 and TRBJ1-2; D is unclear. Sample: peripheral blood. This CDR3 reads CASSLGRAGTANYGYTF. CDR3 in DNA: TGCGCCAGCAGCTTGGGCCGTGCGGGAACCGCTAACTATGGCTACACCTTC.